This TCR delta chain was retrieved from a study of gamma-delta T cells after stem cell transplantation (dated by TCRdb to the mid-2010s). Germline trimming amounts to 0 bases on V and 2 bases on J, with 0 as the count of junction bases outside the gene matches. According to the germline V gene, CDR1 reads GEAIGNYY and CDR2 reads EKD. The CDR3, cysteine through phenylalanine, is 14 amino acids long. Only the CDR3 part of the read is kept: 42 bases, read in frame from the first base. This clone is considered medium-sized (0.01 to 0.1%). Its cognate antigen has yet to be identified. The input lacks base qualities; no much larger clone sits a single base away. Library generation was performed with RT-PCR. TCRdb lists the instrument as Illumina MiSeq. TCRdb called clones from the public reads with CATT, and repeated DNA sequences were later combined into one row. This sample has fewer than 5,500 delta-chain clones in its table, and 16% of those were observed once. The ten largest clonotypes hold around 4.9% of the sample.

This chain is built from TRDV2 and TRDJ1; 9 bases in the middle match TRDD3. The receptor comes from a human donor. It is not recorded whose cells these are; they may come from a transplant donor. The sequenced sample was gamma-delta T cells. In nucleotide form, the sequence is TGTGCCTGTGACACCGGGGATACGACCGATAAACTCATCTTT. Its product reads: CACDTGDTTDKLIF.